This T cell receptor (beta chain) was sequenced for a study of human T cells and chemical hapten exposure (dated by TCRdb to the early 2020s). Regarding the research as a whole: For sensitization, 2% DPC in acetone was applied to a roughly 2 cm by roughly 2 cm area of upper inner arm skin. In alopecia patients, the study followed how the peripheral blood TCR repertoire changed in vivo over primary and secondary sensitization to diphenylcyclopropenone (DPC), a hapten. Approximately 30 alopecia patients provided blood for TCR sequencing at one to four time points (pre-sensitization, 2, 6 and 24 weeks). Patch tests used Finn chambers with 0.01% DPC on the upper back, scored after 6 days by International Contact Dermatitis Research Group standards. Blood samples were taken from patients before sensitization (week 0) and then at 2, 6 and about 24 weeks after DPC sensitization. Weekly therapeutic DPC doses were additionally applied to the scalp of patients throughout the roughly 23-week study period. The libraries were sequenced as a pool, and the TCR yield per sample differed mostly because of small variations in library volumes within the pool. Most of the patients in the cohort were female, and the cohort covered alopecia areata with under or over 50% scalp involvement, alopecia totalis and alopecia universalis. What the authors observed across the whole study: Expanded TCRs formed significantly more large CDR3 similarity clusters than pre-sensitization or healthy control sets, consistent with antigen-driven responses. Repeated subsampling changed both the strength of the expansion versus patch-test correlation and the threshold at which that correlation became significant. DPC sensitization did not change how many TCRs were above 1 in 1000 frequency, and no evidence was found of alterations in global repertoire structure. Patch test score correlated positively with the number of PT1 expanded TCRs, reaching significance at thresholds 8, 16 and 32 but not at 4. Alopecia, a presumed autoimmune disease, was present in all patients, so the immune response of the patients might differ from that of healthy individuals.

The meaning of the sample's time point label: patch test 2, 6 weeks after DPC sensitization. This specimen's treatment or condition label, per the study, means: therapeutic diphenylcyclopropenone sensitization with weekly scalp DPC. At each patch-test visit, blood was drawn before the patch test was applied. Eligible patients were aged 18 to 70, diagnosed with alopecia, deemed suitable for DPC therapy, and excluded if pregnant. Unfractionated whole blood was collected in Tempus Blood RNA tubes, and total RNA was extracted from that blood. The method behind the library was RACE. The instrument was a NextSeq 500. Library preparation attached unique molecular identifiers to individual cDNA molecules for quantitative, reproducible TCR counting. Each blood RNA sample was used to sequence both TCR alpha and TCR beta chains. The study's own analysis went as follows. The median number of TCRs per sample was 95,638, ranging from 23,224 to 690,600. The Decombinator software suite was used to annotate the V, J and CDR3 of the TCR reads. For the PS versus PT1 abundance plots, all samples were subsampled to the same number of TCRs (28,000). Expanded TCRs were defined as absent before sensitization and observed at least eight times at the 2-week time point. Using fastp trimming at Q25 and MiXCR clonotype assembly, TCRdb reanalyzed the public sequencing data and kept in-frame beta chains. Each CDR3 protein gets just one entry, which takes the most common genes and DNA from the rows behind it. The V and J calls were determined by TCRdb, not by the authors. The sample profile shows 80,000 to 100,000 distinct CDR3 sequences; 7% to 10% of them were found once. The ten largest make up just over 2% of the sample.

In the case of this clonotype: This clone's antigen is unknown. It has no much larger one-base neighbor in the sample; base qualities were not kept.

V is pared back by 5 bases and J by 6 bases, with 10 bases lying between the germline termini. The germline V gene (reference sequence) sets CDR1 to SEHNR and CDR2 to FQNEAQ. The CDR3 sequence holds 13 residues, the cysteine and phenylalanine included. Solely the CDR3 DNA is kept, with 39 bases framed from the first base. The material sequenced was whole blood, taken in connection with sensitization to the hapten diphenylcyclopropenone (DPC). The chain is encoded by TRBV7-9 joined to TRBJ2-2; no D gene can be assigned with confidence. This clonotype was obtained from a woman in her forties with alopecia areata. Some clones in this sample may be carry-over from other donors' samples. The CDR3: CASSLNGAGELFF. The DNA sequence is given as TGTGCCAGCAGCCTTAATGGGGCCGGGGAGCTGTTTTTT.